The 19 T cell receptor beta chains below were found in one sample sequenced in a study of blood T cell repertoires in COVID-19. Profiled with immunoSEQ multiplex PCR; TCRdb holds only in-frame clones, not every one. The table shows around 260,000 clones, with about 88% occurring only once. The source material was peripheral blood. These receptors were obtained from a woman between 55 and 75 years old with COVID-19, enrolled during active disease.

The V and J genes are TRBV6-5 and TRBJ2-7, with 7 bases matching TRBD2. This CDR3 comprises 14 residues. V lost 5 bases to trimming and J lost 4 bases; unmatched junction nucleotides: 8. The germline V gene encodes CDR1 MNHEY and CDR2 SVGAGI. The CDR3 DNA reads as TGTGCCAGCAGTCGTCCAGGGCGGGAGTACGAGCAGTACTTC. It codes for CASSRPGREYEQYF.

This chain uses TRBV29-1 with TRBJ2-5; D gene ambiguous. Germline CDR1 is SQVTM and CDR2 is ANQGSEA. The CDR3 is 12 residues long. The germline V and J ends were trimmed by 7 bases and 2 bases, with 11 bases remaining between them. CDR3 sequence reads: CSAAVAQETQYF. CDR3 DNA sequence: TGCAGCGCTGCGGTGGCACAAGAGACCCAGTACTTC.

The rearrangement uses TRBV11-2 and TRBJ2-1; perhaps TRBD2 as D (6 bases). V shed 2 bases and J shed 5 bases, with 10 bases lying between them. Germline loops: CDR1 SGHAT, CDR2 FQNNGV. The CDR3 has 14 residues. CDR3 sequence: CASSLSLAHNEQFF. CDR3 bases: TGTGCCAGCAGCTTATCACTAGCCCACAATGAGCAGTTCTTC.

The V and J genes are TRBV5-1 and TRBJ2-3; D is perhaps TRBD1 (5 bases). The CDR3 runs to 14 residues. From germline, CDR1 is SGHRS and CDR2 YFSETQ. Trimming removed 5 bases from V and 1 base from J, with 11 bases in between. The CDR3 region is CASSGARGTDTQYF. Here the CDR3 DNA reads TGCGCCAGCAGTGGAGCCAGGGGCACAGATACGCAGTATTTT.

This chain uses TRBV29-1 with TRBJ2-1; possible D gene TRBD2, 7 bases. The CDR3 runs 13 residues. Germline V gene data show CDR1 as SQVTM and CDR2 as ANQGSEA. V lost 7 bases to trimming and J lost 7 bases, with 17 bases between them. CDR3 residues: CSADGGARNEQFF. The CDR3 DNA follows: TGCAGCGCCGATGGGGGGGCAAGGAATGAGCAGTTCTTC.

The CDR3 DNA is TGCGCCAGCAGCTTGCCTAGCGGGACTGAAGCTTTCTTT. Protein sequence: CASSLPSGTEAFF. This sequence joins TRBV5-1 and TRBJ1-1; no reliable D call. CDR1 is SGHRS and CDR2 is YFSETQ in the germline V gene. The CDR3 sequence is 13 residues long. V was shortened by 1 base and J by 5 bases, with 9 bases between the two germline ends.

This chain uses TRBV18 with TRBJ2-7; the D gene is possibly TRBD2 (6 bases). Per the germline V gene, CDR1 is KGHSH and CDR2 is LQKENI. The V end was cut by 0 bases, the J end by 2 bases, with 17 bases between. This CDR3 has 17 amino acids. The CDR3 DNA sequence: TGTGCCAGCTCACCACCGAGTCCGGGGAGGATAACCTACGAGCAGTACTTC. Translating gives CASSPPSPGRITYEQYF.

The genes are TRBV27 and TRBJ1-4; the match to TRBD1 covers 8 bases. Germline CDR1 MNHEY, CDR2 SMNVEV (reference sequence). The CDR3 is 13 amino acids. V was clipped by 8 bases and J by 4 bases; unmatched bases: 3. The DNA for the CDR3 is TGTGCCAGCCAGGGGGCGGGTAATGAAAAACTGTTTTTT. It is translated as CASQGAGNEKLFF.

CDR3 nucleotides: TGTGCCAGCAGTACCGCTCGCGGGCCAGGCAATGAGCAGTTCTTC. Its protein product is CASSTARGPGNEQFF. V and J are TRBV6-5 and TRBJ2-1; a possible D gene is TRBD2 (5 bases). The V gene's germline CDR1 is MNHEY and CDR2 SVGAGI. Trimming pared 5 bases from V and 6 bases from J, leaving 17 bases between. The CDR3 totals 15 residues.

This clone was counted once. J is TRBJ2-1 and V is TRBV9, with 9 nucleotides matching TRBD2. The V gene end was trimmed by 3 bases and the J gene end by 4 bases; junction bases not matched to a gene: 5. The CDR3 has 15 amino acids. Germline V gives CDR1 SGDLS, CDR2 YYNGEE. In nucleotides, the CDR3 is TGTGCCAGCAGCGAAGGACTAGCGAGTTACAATGAGCAGTTCTTC. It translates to CASSEGLASYNEQFF.

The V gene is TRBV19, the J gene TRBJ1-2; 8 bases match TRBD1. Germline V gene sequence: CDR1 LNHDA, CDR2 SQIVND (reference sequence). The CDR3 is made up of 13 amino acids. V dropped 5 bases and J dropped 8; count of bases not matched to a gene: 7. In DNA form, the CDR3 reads TGTGCCAGTAGTCCGGACAGGGCCAGGGGCTACACCTTC. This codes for CASSPDRARGYTF.

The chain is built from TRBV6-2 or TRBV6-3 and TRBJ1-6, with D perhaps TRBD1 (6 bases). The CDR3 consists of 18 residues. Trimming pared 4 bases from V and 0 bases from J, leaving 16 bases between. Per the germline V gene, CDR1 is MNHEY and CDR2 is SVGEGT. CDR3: CASSWDIKAGSYNSPLHF. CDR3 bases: TGTGCCAGCAGTTGGGACATCAAGGCGGGCTCCTATAATTCACCCCTCCACTTT.

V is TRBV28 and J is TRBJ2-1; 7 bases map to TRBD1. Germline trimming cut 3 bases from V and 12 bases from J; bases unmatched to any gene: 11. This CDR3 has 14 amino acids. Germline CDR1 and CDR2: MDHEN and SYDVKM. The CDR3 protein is CASSFVQNTGVQFF. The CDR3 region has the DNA TGTGCCAGCAGTTTCGTACAAAATACAGGGGTGCAGTTCTTC.

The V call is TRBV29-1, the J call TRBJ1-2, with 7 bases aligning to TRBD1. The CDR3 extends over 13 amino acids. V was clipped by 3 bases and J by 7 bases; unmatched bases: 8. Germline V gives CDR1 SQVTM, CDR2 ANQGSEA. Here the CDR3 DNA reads TGCAGCGTTGAGGAGACAGGGTCGGGTGGCTACACCTTC. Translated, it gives CSVEETGSGGYTF.

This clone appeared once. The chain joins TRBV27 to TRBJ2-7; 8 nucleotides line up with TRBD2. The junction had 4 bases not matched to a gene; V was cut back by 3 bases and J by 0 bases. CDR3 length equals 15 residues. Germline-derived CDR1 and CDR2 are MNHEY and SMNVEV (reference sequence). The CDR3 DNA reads TGTGCCAGCAGTTTTGCGGGAGGTATCTCCTACGAGCAGTACTTC. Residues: CASSFAGGISYEQYF.

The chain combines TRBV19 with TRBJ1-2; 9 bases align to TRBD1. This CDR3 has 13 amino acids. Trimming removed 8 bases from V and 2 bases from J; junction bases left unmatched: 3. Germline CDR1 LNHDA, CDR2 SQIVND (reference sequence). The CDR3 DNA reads TGTGCCAGTCTAACAGGGGGCAACTATGGCTACACCTTC. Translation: CASLTGGNYGYTF. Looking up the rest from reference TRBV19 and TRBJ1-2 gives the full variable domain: DGGITQSPKYLFRKEGQNVTLSCEQNLNHDAMYWYRQDPGQGLRLIYYSQIVNDFQKGDIAEGYSVSREKKESFPLTVTSAQKNPTAFYLCASLTGGNYGYTFGSGTRLTVV.

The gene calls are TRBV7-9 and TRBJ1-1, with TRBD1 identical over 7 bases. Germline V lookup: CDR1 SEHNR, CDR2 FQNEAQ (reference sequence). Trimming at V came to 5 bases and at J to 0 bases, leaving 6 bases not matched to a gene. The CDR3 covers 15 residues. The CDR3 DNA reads TGTGCCAGCAGCCGGGGACAGTTAATGAACACTGAAGCTTTCTTT. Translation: CASSRGQLMNTEAFF.

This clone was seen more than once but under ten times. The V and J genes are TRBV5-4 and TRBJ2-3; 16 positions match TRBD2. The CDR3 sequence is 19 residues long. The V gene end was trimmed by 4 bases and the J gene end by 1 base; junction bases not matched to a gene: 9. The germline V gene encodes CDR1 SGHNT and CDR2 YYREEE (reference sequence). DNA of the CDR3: TGTGCCAGCAGCCTCCCGGGACTAGCGGGAGGGAAACGCACAGATACGCAGTATTTT. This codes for CASSLPGLAGGKRTDTQYF.

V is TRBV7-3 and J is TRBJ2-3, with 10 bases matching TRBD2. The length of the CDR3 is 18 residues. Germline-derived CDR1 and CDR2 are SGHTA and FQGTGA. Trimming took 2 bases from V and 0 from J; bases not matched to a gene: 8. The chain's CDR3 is CASSLFSQTSGSTDTQYF. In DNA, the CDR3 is TGTGCCAGCAGCTTATTCTCTCAGACTAGCGGGAGCACAGATACGCAGTATTTT.